This TCR beta chain is drawn from a study of T cell responses to AZD1222 COVID-19 vaccine. The repertoire was sequenced with immunoSEQ multiplex PCR; TCRdb's copy has only in-frame clones and lacks some. The table lists about 72,000 clones, around 87% of them singletons. This clone has a handful of counts. The CDR3 sequence is 13 residues long. The germline V and J ends were trimmed by 2 bases and 4 bases, with 11 bases remaining between them. Germline CDR1 and CDR2: GTSNPN and SVGIG (reference sequence). The rearrangement uses TRBV30 and TRBJ1-2; D gene ambiguous. The material sequenced was peripheral blood, taken on day 0 of AZD1222 vaccination. The TCR sequence derives from an adult in good health. The CDR3 protein is CAWSKPALYGYTF. CDR3 nucleotides: TGTGCCTGGAGTAAGCCGGCCCTCTATGGCTACACCTTC. Full variable domain (rest looked up from reference TRBV30 and TRBJ1-2): SQTIHQWPATLVQPVGSPLSLECTVEGTSNPNLYWYRQAAGRGLQLLFYSVGIGQISSEVPQNLSASRPQDRQFILSSKKLLLSDSGFYLCAWSKPALYGYTFGSGTRLTVV.